This T cell receptor (beta chain) is from a study of blood T cell repertoires in COVID-19. Study information: Sources were T cells, B-cell-depleted T cells, or PBMCs; the material itself was cDNA or gDNA.

Looked up from germline, CDR1 is LGHDT and CDR2 is YNNKEL (reference sequence). The CDR3 extends over 14 amino acids. The V end was cut by 4 bases, the J end by 1 base, with 10 bases between. Original methodology: Estimates of nucleated cell counts were drawn from the amplification of reference gene primers. Here immunoSEQ multiplex PCR was the method, and the copy in TCRdb shows in-frame clones only, minus some. Clone size and the V and J calls come from that table; the DNA yielded D and trimming. This table holds about 330,000 clones, around four fifths found once. The specimen was peripheral blood. The rearrangement links TRBV3-1 (or the pseudogene TRBV3-2) to TRBJ1-1; D unclear. This clonotype originated in a woman between 45 and 60 years old with acute or convalescent COVID-19. CDR3 sequence (DNA): TGTGCCAGCAGCCCCTATCCTGAGAACACTGAAGCTTTCTTT. Its protein product is CASSPYPENTEAFF.